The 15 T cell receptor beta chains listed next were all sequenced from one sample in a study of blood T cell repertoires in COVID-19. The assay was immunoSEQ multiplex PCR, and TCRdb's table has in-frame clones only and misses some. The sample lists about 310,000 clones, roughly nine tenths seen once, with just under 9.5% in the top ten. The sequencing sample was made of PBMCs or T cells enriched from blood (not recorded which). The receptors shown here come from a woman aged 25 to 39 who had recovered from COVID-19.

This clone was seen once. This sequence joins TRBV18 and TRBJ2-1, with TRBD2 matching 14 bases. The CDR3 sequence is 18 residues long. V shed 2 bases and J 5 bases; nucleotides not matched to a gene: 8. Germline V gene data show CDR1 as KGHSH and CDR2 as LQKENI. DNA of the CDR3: TGTGCCAGCTCACCAAGGGGACCGGGACTAGCGGGGGACAATGAGCAGTTCTTC. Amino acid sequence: CASSPRGPGLAGDNEQFF.

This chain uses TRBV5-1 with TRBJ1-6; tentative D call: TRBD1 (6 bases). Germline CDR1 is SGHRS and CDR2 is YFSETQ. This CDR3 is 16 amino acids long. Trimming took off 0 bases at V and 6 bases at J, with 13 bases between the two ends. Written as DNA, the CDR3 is TGCGCCAGCAGCTTGGCCCAACCCAGGGGTAATTCACCCCTCCACTTT. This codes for CASSLAQPRGNSPLHF.

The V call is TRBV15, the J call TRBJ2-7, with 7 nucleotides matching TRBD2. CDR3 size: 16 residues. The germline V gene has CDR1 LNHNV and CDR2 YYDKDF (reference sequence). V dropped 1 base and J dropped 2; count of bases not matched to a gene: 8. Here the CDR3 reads CATSRGGAGLPYEQYF. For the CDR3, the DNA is TGTGCCACCAGCAGAGGGGGAGCGGGGCTACCCTACGAGCAGTACTTC.

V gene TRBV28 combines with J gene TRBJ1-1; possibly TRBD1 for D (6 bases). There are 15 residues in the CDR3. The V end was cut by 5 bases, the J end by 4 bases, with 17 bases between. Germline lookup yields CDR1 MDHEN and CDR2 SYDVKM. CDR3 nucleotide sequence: TGTGCCAGCAGTACTTCAGGCCCCAGGGGCACTGAAGCTTTCTTT. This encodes CASSTSGPRGTEAFF.

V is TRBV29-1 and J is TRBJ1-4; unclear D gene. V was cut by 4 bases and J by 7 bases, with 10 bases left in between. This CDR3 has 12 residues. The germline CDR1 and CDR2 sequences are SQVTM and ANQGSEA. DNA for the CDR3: TGCAGCGTTGCCAGTTCTAGTGAAAAACTGTTTTTT. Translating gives CSVASSSEKLFF.

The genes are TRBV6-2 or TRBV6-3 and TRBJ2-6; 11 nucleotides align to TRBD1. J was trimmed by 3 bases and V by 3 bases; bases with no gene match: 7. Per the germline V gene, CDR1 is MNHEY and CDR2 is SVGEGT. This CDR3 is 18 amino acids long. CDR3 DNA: TGTGCCAGCAGTTATCCGGGACAGGGGGTGTTTGGGGCCAACGTCCTGACTTTC. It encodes CASSYPGQGVFGANVLTF.

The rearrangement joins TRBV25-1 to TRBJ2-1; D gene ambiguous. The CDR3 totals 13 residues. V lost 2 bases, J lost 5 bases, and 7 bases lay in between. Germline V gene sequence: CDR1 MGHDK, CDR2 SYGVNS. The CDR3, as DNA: TGTGCCAGCAGTGAAGGTAGTAACAATGAGCAGTTCTTC. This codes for CASSEGSNNEQFF.

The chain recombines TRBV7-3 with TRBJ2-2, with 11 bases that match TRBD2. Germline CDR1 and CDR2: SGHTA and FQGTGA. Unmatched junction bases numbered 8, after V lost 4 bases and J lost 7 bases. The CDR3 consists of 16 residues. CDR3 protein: CASSYALAGGGGELFF. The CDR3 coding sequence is TGTGCCAGCAGCTACGCTCTAGCGGGAGGCGGCGGGGAGCTGTTTTTT.

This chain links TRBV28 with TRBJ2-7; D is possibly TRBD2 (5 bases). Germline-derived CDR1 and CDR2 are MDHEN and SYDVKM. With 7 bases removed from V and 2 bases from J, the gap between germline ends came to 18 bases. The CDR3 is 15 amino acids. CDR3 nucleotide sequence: TGTGCCAGCAATAGGAGGAGTGCAGGCGCCTACGAGCAGTACTTC. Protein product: CASNRRSAGAYEQYF.

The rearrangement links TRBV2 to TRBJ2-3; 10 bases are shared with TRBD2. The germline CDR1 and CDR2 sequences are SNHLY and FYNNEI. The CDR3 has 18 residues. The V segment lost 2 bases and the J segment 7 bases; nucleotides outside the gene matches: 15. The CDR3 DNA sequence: TGTGCCAGCAGTGAAAGTGGATTCCAGCGGGAGGGTCTTTATACGCAGTATTTT. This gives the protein CASSESGFQREGLYTQYF.

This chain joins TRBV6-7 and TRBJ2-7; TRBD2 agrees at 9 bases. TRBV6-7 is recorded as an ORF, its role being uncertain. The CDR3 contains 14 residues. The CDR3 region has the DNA TGTGCGAACCCTCGGCGGGAGGGCTCCTACGAGCAGTACTTC. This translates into CANPRREGSYEQYF.

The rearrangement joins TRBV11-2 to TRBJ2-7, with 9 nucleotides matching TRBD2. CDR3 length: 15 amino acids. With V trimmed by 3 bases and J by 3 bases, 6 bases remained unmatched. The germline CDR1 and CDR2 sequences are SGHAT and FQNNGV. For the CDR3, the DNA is TGTGCCAGCAGCTTGGGTAGCGGGAGAATCTACGAGCAGTACTTC. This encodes CASSLGSGRIYEQYF. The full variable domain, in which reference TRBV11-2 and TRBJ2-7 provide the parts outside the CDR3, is EAGVAQSPRYKIIEKRQSVAFWCNPISGHATLYWYQQILGQGPKLLIQFQNNGVVDDSQLPKDRFSAERLKGVDSTLKIQPAKLEDSAVYLCASSLGSGRIYEQYFGPGTRLTVT.

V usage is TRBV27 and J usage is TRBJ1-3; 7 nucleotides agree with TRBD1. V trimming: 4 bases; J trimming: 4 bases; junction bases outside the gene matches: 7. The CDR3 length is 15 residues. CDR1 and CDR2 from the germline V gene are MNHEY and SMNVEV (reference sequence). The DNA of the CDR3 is TGTGCCAGCAGTTCCGCCGACAGGGTAGGAAACACCATATATTTT. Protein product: CASSSADRVGNTIYF.

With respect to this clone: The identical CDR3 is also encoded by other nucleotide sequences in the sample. CDR3: CAISAGTEAFF. CDR3 bases: TGTGCCATCAGTGCGGGAACTGAAGCTTTCTTT. This sequence joins TRBV10-3 and TRBJ1-1; the D is unclear. Deletions cut 4 bases from V and 5 bases from J, with 5 bases between. The germline gives CDR1 ENHRY, CDR2 SYGVKD. The CDR3 is made up of 11 amino acids.

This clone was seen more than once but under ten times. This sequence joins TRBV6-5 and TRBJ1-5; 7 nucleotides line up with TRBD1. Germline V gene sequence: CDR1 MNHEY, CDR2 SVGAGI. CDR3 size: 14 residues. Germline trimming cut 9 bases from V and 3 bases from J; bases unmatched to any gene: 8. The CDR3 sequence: CASHDRVDNQPQHF. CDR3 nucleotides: TGTGCCAGTCATGACAGGGTAGACAATCAGCCCCAGCATTTT.